These 4 T cell receptor beta chains share one sample of origin, sequenced in a study of identical twins. TCRdb called the 5' RACE reads again in MiXCR, with one record for every CDR3 protein. The data contain 280,000 or so distinct CDR3 sequences, about 8.9% of them singletons. These same records also appear under a second study, on yellow fever vaccine responses in identical twins.

Sequenced input: memory (CD45RO+) T cells sorted from blood. All receptors derive from a woman younger than 30 in good health.

This clonotype was detected ten times or more. The chain carries TRBV20-1 and TRBJ2-1; 11 nucleotides match TRBD2. Germline-derived CDR1 and CDR2 are DFQATT and SNEGSKA (reference sequence). The CDR3 extends over 13 amino acids. Germline trimming cut 5 bases from V and 8 bases from J; bases unmatched to any gene: 5. The CDR3 nucleotides read TGCAGTGCTGGGGCACTAGCGGGGGATGAGCAGTTCTTC. Protein: CSAGALAGDEQFF.

This clonotype came up a few times. This rearrangement joins TRBV12-3 or TRBV12-4 to TRBJ1-2, with 7 bases aligning to TRBD1. V lost 5 bases, J lost 8 bases, and 8 bases stayed unmatched. The CDR3 sequence is 13 residues long. The CDR3 reads CASSPTGALGYTF. The CDR3 DNA reads TGTGCCAGCAGTCCTACAGGGGCGTTAGGCTACACCTTC.

The table lists this clonotype with a few counts. The genes are TRBV5-1 and TRBJ1-6, with 7 bases that match TRBD1. The CDR3 is made up of 14 amino acids. Germline trimming cut 4 bases from V and 10 bases from J; bases unmatched to any gene: 8. Germline CDR1 reads SGHRS; CDR2 reads YFSETQ. CDR3 nucleotide sequence: TGCGCCAGCAGCCTTGACAGGGAGGCATCACCCCTCCACTTT. Protein: CASSLDREASPLHF. Looking up the rest from reference TRBV5-1 and TRBJ1-6 gives the full variable domain: KAGVTQTPRYLIKTRGQQVTLSCSPISGHRSVSWYQQTPGQGLQFLFEYFSETQRNKGNFPGRFSGRQFSNSRSEMNVSTLELGDSALYLCASSLDREASPLHFGNGTRLTVT.

This clonotype appeared a few times. The chain links TRBV14 to TRBJ1-6; D call uncertain. The CDR3 has 14 residues. Germline CDR1 is SGHDN and CDR2 is FVKESK. Trimming took 0 bases from V and 9 from J, leaving 9 bases between them. The CDR3 nucleotides read TGTGCCAGCAGCCAAGATTTCCGGGGTTCACCCCTCCACTTT. It encodes CASSQDFRGSPLHF.